This T cell receptor (beta chain) was obtained from a study of T-cell memory formation after mild COVID-19. Study-wide results and caveats: Researchers could not confirm that second-wave clones peaking on day 37 targeted SARS-CoV-2. Contracting clones from day 15 to 85 had balanced CD4/CD8; later expanders favoured CD4+.

CDR3 length: 15 amino acids. Germline CDR1 SGHRS, CDR2 YFSETQ. V trimming: 4 bases; J trimming: 5 bases; junction bases outside the gene matches: 5. TCRdb reprocessed the 5' RACE reads via MiXCR and lists one record per CDR3 protein. The data hold 100,000 to 150,000 distinct CDR3 sequences, with about 5.9% observed a single time. This clonotype has ten or more counts. The antigen is unknown. This rearrangement joins TRBV5-1 to TRBJ2-1, with 11 nucleotides matching TRBD2. Sequencing used PBMCs or a T cell subset sorted from them (not recorded which). The receptor was isolated from an adult woman who had mild COVID-19 (a few samples of this study predate the infection). Cell type and time point are not known. The DNA for the CDR3 is TGCGCCAGCAGCATACTAGCGGGGGCTAACAATGAGCAGTTCTTC. Its protein is CASSILAGANNEQFF.